This TCR beta chain was sequenced for a study of control samples from healthy donors and cancer patients. Method: immunoSEQ multiplex PCR; TCRdb's copy keeps in-frame clones and lacks some. The repertoire holds about 140,000 clones, roughly nine tenths seen once, with roughly 8.4% in the top ten. The CDR3 runs 12 residues. The germline V gene encodes CDR1 SGHTS and CDR2 YDEGEE. The junction had 6 bases not matched to a gene; V was cut back by 3 bases and J by 10 bases. The chain recombines TRBV5-8 with TRBJ1-1; 7 nucleotides match TRBD1. The sample consisted of blood. The sequence was obtained from a woman between 25 and 40 years old in good health. The CDR3 DNA sequence: TGTGCCAGCAGCTACAGGGGCCTTGGAGCTTTCTTT. This translates into CASSYRGLGAFF.